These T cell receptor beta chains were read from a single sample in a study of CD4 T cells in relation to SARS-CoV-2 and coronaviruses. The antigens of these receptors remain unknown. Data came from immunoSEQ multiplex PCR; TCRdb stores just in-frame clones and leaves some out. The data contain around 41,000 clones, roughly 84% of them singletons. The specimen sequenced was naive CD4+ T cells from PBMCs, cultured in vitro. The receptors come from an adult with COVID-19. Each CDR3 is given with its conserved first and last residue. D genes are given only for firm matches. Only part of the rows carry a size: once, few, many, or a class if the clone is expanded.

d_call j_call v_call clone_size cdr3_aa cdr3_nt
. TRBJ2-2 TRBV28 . CASSLMDRELFF TGTGCCAGCAGTTTGATGGACAGGGAGCTGTTTTTT
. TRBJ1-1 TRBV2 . CASTGQMNTEAFF TGTGCCAGCACGGGACAAATGAACACTGAAGCTTTCTTT
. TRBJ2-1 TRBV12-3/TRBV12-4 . CASSLWGEQFF TGTGCCAGCAGTTTATGGGGCGAGCAGTTCTTC
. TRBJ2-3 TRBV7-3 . CASSLMTTDTQYF TGTGCCAGCAGCTTAATGACTACAGATACGCAGTATTTT
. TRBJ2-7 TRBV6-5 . CASDRSVHEQYF TGTGCCAGCGACAGGTCAGTCCACGAGCAGTACTTC
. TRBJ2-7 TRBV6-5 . CASSYSRARLGEQYF TGTGCCAGCAGTTACTCGCGGGCTCGGCTAGGCGAGCAGTACTTC
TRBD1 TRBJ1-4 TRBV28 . CASSFDRARGNEKLFF TGTGCCAGCAGCTTTGACAGGGCGAGGGGTAATGAAAAACTGTTTTTT
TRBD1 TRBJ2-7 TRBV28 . CASSRDSTYEQYF TGTGCCAGTTCCCGGGACAGTACCTACGAGCAGTACTTC
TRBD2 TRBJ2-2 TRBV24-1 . CATSDWTRSGELFF TGTGCCACCAGTGACTGGACTAGATCCGGGGAGCTGTTTTTT
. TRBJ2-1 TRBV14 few CASSPPFTGIYYNEQFF TGTGCCAGCAGCCCGCCCTTTACAGGGATCTACTACAATGAGCAGTTCTTC
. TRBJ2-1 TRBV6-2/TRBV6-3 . CASSPAWAQSHEQFF TGTGCCAGCAGTCCCGCTTGGGCGCAGAGCCATGAGCAGTTCTTC
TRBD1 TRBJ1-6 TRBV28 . CASNLAGGNSPLHF TGTGCCAGCAACCTCGCAGGGGGTAATTCACCCCTCCACTTT
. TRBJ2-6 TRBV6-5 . CASSYIESSGANVLTF TGTGCCAGCAGTTACATCGAAAGCTCTGGGGCCAACGTCCTGACTTTC
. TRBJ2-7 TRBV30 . CAWSVQAAEDYYEQYF TGTGCCTGGAGTGTACAGGCCGCAGAAGACTACTACGAGCAGTACTTC
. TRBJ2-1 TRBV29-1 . CSVDWQGSYNEQFF TGCAGCGTTGATTGGCAGGGATCCTACAATGAGCAGTTCTTC
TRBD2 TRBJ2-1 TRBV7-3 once CASSLGLAGGNEQFF TGTGCCAGCAGCTTAGGACTAGCGGGGGGGAATGAGCAGTTCTTC
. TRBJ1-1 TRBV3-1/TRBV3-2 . CASSQRSLMDVMNTEAFF TGTGCCAGCAGCCAGAGAAGCCTCATGGACGTAATGAACACTGAAGCTTTCTTT
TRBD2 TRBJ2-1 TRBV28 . CATTSGSAGGSYNEQFF TGTGCCACGACTAGCGGGAGTGCTGGGGGCTCCTACAATGAGCAGTTCTTC
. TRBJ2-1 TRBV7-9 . CASSLIGRGRASYNEQFF TGTGCCAGCAGCTTAATCGGGCGGGGCAGGGCCTCCTACAATGAGCAGTTCTTC
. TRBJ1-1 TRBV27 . CASSFSTQGNTEAFF TGTGCCAGCAGTTTTTCTACACAGGGGAACACTGAAGCTTTCTTT
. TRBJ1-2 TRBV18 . CASSEDRNYGYTF TGTGCCAGCTCAGAGGACAGAAACTATGGCTACACCTTC
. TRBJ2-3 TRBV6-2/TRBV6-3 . CASSLMATDTQYF TGTGCCAGCAGTCTTATGGCTACAGATACGCAGTATTTT
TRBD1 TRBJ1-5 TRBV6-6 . CASSSGTGVRYQPQHF TGTGCCAGCAGCTCCGGGACAGGGGTCCGATATCAGCCCCAGCATTTT
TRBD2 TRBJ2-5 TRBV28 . CASSPRAGGRETQYF TGTGCCAGCAGCCCCAGAGCGGGAGGGCGGGAGACCCAGTACTTC
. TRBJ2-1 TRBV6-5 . CATRRSSYNEQFF TGTGCCACGAGACGGAGCTCCTACAATGAGCAGTTCTTC
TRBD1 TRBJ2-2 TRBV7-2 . CASSLMGQGANTGELFF TGTGCCAGCAGCTTAATGGGGCAGGGGGCGAACACCGGGGAGCTGTTTTTT
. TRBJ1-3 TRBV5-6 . CASSLFTISGNTIYF TGTGCCAGCAGCTTGTTCACCATCTCTGGAAACACCATATATTTT
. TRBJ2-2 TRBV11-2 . CASSLRPQGQSDGELFF TGTGCCAGCAGCTTACGCCCCCAAGGACAGTCCGACGGGGAGCTGTTTTTT
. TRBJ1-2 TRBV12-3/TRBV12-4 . CASSLGGIYGYTF TGTGCCAGCAGTTTGGGGGGGATCTATGGCTACACCTTC
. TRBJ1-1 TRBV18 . CASSPSVNTEAFF TGTGCCAGCTCACCTTCAGTGAACACTGAAGCTTTCTTT
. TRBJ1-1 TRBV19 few CASSIEPKTRAFF TGTGCCAGTAGTATAGAACCGAAAACGAGAGCTTTCTTT
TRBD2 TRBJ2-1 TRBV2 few CASRGGSSYNEQFF TGTGCCAGCAGAGGCGGGAGCTCCTACAATGAGCAGTTCTTC
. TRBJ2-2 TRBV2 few CASRAGTGELFF TGTGCCAGCAGGGCGGGGACCGGGGAGCTGTTTTTT
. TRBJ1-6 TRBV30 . CAWSVTHRLNSPLHF TGTGCCTGGAGTGTTACGCATCGTCTAAATTCACCCCTCCACTTT
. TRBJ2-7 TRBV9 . CASSEDVSIDEQYF TGTGCCAGCAGCGAGGACGTTAGTATTGACGAGCAGTACTTC
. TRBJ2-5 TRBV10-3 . CAISAGETQYF TGTGCCATCAGTGCGGGAGAGACCCAGTACTTC
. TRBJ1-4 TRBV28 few CASSLGGRNEKLFF TGTGCCAGCAGCCTAGGAGGGAGGAATGAAAAACTGTTTTTT
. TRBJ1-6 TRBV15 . CATSRDEGSRILPLHF TGTGCCACCAGCAGAGACGAGGGATCGAGAATTTTACCCCTCCACTTT
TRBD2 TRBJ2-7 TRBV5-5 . CASSLTGLAYEQYF TGTGCCAGCAGCTTGACTGGACTAGCCTACGAGCAGTACTTC
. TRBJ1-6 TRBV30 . CAWTEGGYNSPLHF TGTGCCTGGACAGAAGGAGGATATAATTCACCCCTCCACTTT
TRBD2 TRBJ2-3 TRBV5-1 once CASSGPRGLAGGNTQYF TGCGCCAGCAGCGGACCGCGAGGACTAGCGGGAGGGAATACGCAGTATTTT
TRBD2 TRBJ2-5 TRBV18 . CASSVLAGYQETQYF TGTGCCAGCTCAGTGTTAGCGGGCTACCAAGAGACCCAGTACTTC
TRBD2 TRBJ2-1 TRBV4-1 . CASSQDKRGRQNNEQFF TGCGCCAGCAGCCAAGATAAACGCGGGAGACAGAACAATGAGCAGTTCTTC
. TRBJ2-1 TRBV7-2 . CASSDLSSEQFF TGTGCCAGCAGCGACCTCTCTAGCGAGCAGTTCTTC
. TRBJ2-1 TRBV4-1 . CASSPRGRYNEQFF TGCGCCAGCAGCCCCCGGGGCCGGTACAATGAGCAGTTCTTC
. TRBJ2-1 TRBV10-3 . CAISEGSNEQFF TGTGCCATCAGTGAAGGTTCCAATGAGCAGTTCTTC
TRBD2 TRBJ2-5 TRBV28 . CASTSGWEGETQYF TGTGCCAGCACCTCAGGGTGGGAGGGGGAGACCCAGTACTTC
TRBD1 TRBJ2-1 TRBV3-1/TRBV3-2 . CASYNAGGNEQFF TGTGCCAGCTATAATGCAGGGGGCAATGAGCAGTTCTTC
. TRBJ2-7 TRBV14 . CASSHRDEQYF TGTGCCAGCAGTCACAGGGACGAGCAGTACTTC